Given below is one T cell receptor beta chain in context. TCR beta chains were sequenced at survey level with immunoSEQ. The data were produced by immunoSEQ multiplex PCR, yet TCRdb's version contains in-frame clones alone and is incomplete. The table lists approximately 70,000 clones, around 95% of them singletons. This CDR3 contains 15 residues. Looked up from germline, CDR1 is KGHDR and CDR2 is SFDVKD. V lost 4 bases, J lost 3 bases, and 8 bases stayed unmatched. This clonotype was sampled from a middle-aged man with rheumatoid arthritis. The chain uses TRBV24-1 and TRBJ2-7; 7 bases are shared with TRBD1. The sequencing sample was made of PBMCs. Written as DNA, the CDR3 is TGTGCCACCAGTGAGAAGGGACAGCCGATCTACGAGCAGTACTTC. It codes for CATSEKGQPIYEQYF.